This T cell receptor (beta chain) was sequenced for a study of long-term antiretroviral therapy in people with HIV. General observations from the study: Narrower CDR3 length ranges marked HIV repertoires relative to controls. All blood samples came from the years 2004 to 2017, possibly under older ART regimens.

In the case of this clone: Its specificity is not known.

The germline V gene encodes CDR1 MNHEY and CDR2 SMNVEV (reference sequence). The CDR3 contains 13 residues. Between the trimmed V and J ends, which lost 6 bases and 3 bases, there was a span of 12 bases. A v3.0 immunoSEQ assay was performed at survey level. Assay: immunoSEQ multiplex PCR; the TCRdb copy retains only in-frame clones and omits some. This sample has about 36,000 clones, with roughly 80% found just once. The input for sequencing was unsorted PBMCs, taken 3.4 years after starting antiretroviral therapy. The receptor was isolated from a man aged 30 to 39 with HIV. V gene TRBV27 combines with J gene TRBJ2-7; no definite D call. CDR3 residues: CASSLFRSYEQYF. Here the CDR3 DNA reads TGTGCCAGCAGCCTTTTTCGGAGCTACGAGCAGTACTTC.